This is a list of T cell receptor beta chains from one sample in a study of T cells of healthy individuals. TCRdb reprocessed the 5' RACE reads with MiXCR, giving one entry per CDR3 protein. The sample carries 40,000 to 60,000 distinct CDR3 sequences, roughly 14% recorded once. All receptors come from a human donor in good health. CDR3s include the opening cysteine and the closing phenylalanine or tryptophan. A D gene is named only where the DNA matches it firmly. Size tells how often a clone was seen (once, few, many) or the class of an expanded clone, and some rows leave it out.

v_gene,d_gene,abundance,j_gene,CDR3aa,CDR3nt
TRBV20-1,.,many,TRBJ2-7,CSASGQGLHF,TGCAGTGCTAGTGGGCAGGGGCTGCACTTC
TRBV12-3/TRBV12-4,TRBD1,many,TRBJ1-1,CASSLSIDGTANTEAFF,TGTGCCAGCAGTTTATCCATCGACGGGACAGCGAACACTGAAGCTTTCTTT
TRBV5-5,.,few,TRBJ2-7,CASSTRGGYEQYF,TGTGCCAGCAGCACAAGGGGGGGCTACGAGCAGTACTTC
TRBV2,.,few,TRBJ2-7,CASCPRENEQYF,TGTGCCAGCTGCCCAAGGGAGAACGAGCAGTACTTC
TRBV27,.,many,TRBJ1-2,CASSQLGAVGYTF,TGTGCCAGCAGCCAATTGGGGGCGGTTGGCTACACCTTC
TRBV10-3,TRBD2,few,TRBJ2-5,CAISEGGLAGPTTQYF,TGTGCCATCAGTGAGGGCGGGCTAGCGGGGCCGACGACCCAGTACTTC
TRBV25-1,TRBD1,few,TRBJ2-2,CASWTGQDANTGELFF,TGTGCCAGCTGGACAGGGCAGGACGCGAACACCGGGGAGCTGTTTTTT
TRBV20-1,.,.,TRBJ2-5,CSATRGGGLQETQYF,TGCAGTGCGACGCGAGGTGGGGGCCTTCAAGAGACCCAGTACTTC
TRBV4-1,TRBD1,.,TRBJ1-4,CASSQLTGVIEKLFF,TGCGCCAGCAGCCAATTGACAGGGGTTATCGAAAAACTGTTTTTT
TRBV3-1,TRBD1,many,TRBJ1-1,CASRSGTGIAEAFF,TGTGCCAGCAGGTCCGGGACAGGGATTGCTGAAGCTTTCTTT
TRBV14,TRBD1,many,TRBJ2-5,CASSPRPDRVTETQYF,TGTGCCAGCAGCCCGCGGCCGGACAGGGTTACGGAGACCCAGTACTTC
TRBV7-9,.,.,TRBJ1-3,CASSSPGVNTIYF,TGTGCCAGCAGCTCCCCAGGTGTCAACACCATATATTTT
TRBV11-2,.,.,TRBJ2-7,CASSLDHGPLYEQYF,TGTGCCAGCAGCTTAGACCACGGTCCCCTCTACGAGCAGTACTTC
TRBV13,TRBD2,many,TRBJ2-3,CASSSTSGNTDTQYF,TGTGCCAGCAGCTCGACTAGCGGGAACACAGATACGCAGTATTTT
TRBV12-3/TRBV12-4,.,few,TRBJ2-6,CASSGPGANVLTF,TGTGCCAGCAGCGGCCCTGGGGCCAACGTCCTGACTTTC
TRBV6-1,.,.,TRBJ1-4,CASSEFVRSTNEKLFF,TGTGCCAGCAGTGAATTTGTGAGGTCAACTAATGAAAAACTGTTTTTT
TRBV19,.,.,TRBJ2-2,CASSIAGELFF,TGTGCCAGTAGTATAGCAGGGGAGCTGTTTTTT
TRBV19,TRBD2,.,TRBJ2-4,CASSILAGEQNIQYF,TGTGCCAGTAGTATTCTAGCGGGGGAACAAAACATTCAGTACTTC
TRBV30,.,few,TRBJ1-1,CAWSVLLGTAFF,TGTGCCTGGAGTGTGTTATTAGGGACGGCTTTCTTT
TRBV4-3,.,many,TRBJ2-5,CASSPSGTQYF,TGCGCCAGCAGCCCCTCAGGGACCCAGTACTTC
TRBV20-1,.,many,TRBJ2-5,CSARQLFDSLQETQYF,TGCAGTGCCCGCCAGCTCTTTGATTCCTTACAAGAGACCCAGTACTTC
TRBV7-8,.,many,TRBJ2-3,CASSLASNTQYF,TGTGCCAGCAGCTTAGCGTCGAATACGCAGTATTTT
TRBV7-9,TRBD2,few,TRBJ2-1,CASSSPGRGATFF,TGTGCCAGCAGCTCCCCCGGGCGGGGGGCAACGTTCTTC
TRBV15,.,few,TRBJ1-2,CATSRDREQIYGYTF,TGTGCCACCAGCAGAGATAGAGAACAGATCTATGGCTACACCTTC
TRBV12-3/TRBV12-4,.,many,TRBJ1-1,CASSLMMNTEAFF,TGTGCCAGCAGTTTAATGATGAACACTGAAGCTTTCTTT
TRBV7-2,.,many,TRBJ2-2,CASSLNSAGNTGELFF,TGTGCCAGCAGCCTTAATAGCGCGGGTAACACCGGGGAGCTGTTTTTT
TRBV20-1,TRBD2,many,TRBJ2-5,CSAIGPGLAEETQYF,TGCAGTGCTATCGGACCGGGACTAGCGGAAGAGACCCAGTACTTC
TRBV6-1,.,many,TRBJ2-2,CASSERPLNTGELFF,TGTGCCAGCAGTGAGAGACCATTGAACACCGGGGAGCTGTTTTTT
TRBV7-8,.,few,TRBJ2-3,CASSHYSLTQYF,TGTGCCAGCAGCCATTACAGCTTGACGCAGTATTTT
TRBV25-1,.,many,TRBJ2-1,CASSEGIGSYNEQFF,TGTGCCAGCAGTGAAGGGATCGGGTCCTACAATGAGCAGTTCTTC
TRBV20-1,TRBD2,many,TRBJ2-7,CSAPSGRSYEQYF,TGCAGTGCCCCTAGCGGGAGGTCCTACGAGCAGTACTTC
TRBV29-1,.,many,TRBJ2-2,CSSNEGGTGELFF,TGCAGCTCGAACGAGGGGGGCACCGGGGAGCTGTTTTTT
TRBV20-1,.,.,TRBJ2-3,CSAMLDRSGTQYF,TGCAGTGCTATGCTAGACCGGAGCGGTACGCAGTATTTT
TRBV29-1,TRBD2,many,TRBJ2-1,CSAARTSGSRNEQFF,TGCAGCGCCGCGAGGACTAGCGGGAGTAGGAATGAGCAGTTCTTC
TRBV9,.,many,TRBJ2-6,CASSVVRSGANVLTF,TGTGCCAGCAGCGTAGTTAGATCTGGGGCCAACGTCCTGACTTTC
TRBV20-1,TRBD1,.,TRBJ2-2,CSARDSGTGGTGELFF,TGCAGTGCTAGAGATAGTGGGACAGGGGGAACCGGGGAGCTGTTTTTT
TRBV11-2,TRBD2,many,TRBJ2-5,CASSLDVERGARETQYF,TGTGCCAGCAGCTTAGATGTAGAGCGGGGGGCCCGCGAGACCCAGTACTTC
TRBV7-9,.,many,TRBJ2-5,CASSQGFSETQYF,TGTGCCAGCAGCCAAGGTTTCTCAGAGACCCAGTACTTC
TRBV7-2,TRBD1,many,TRBJ1-2,CASSPGQGGGYTF,TGTGCCAGCAGCCCGGGACAGGGGGGTGGCTACACCTTC
TRBV5-1,TRBD1,many,TRBJ1-2,CASSYFTGDLNYGYTF,TGCGCCAGCAGCTACTTCACAGGGGACCTCAACTATGGCTACACCTTC
TRBV10-3,.,.,TRBJ2-5,CAIMSPYQETQYF,TGTGCCATCATGTCACCGTACCAAGAGACCCAGTACTTC
TRBV4-3,TRBD2,many,TRBJ2-1,CASSQGGGYNEQFF,TGCGCCAGCAGCCAAGGGGGAGGGTACAATGAGCAGTTCTTC
TRBV6-6,.,.,TRBJ1-6,CASSYSGPLNNSPLHF,TGTGCCAGCAGTTACTCCGGACCGCTAAATAATTCACCCCTCCACTTT
TRBV7-2,.,many,TRBJ1-5,CASSFYSANQPQHF,TGTGCCAGCAGCTTCTACAGCGCGAATCAGCCCCAGCATTTT
TRBV7-8,TRBD1,.,TRBJ2-1,CASSFLGTEYEQFF,TGTGCCAGCAGCTTTCTCGGGACAGAATATGAGCAGTTCTTC
TRBV6-5,TRBD2,.,TRBJ2-7,CASGLAGGRREQYF,TGTGCCAGCGGGCTTGCGGGGGGACGTCGGGAGCAGTACTTC
TRBV20-1,TRBD2,few,TRBJ2-2,CSAASGGAVTGELFF,TGCAGTGCCGCTAGCGGGGGGGCCGTCACCGGGGAGCTGTTTTTT
TRBV20-1,.,.,TRBJ1-3,CSARGAAASGNTIYF,TGCAGTGCTAGAGGGGCAGCCGCTTCTGGAAACACCATATATTTT
TRBV7-8,.,few,TRBJ1-6,CASSLEGDNSPLHF,TGTGCCAGCAGCTTAGAGGGGGATAATTCACCCCTCCACTTT
TRBV5-1,TRBD1,many,TRBJ1-4,CASSQNTQGADEKLFF,TGCGCCAGCAGCCAAAATACGCAGGGGGCAGATGAAAAACTGTTTTTT
TRBV6-5,.,many,TRBJ2-1,CASSYRGGEQFF,TGTGCCAGCAGTTACCGCGGGGGCGAGCAGTTCTTC
TRBV20-1,TRBD2,few,TRBJ2-1,CSVNWGLVISNEQFF,TGCAGTGTCAACTGGGGACTAGTTATAAGCAATGAGCAGTTCTTC
TRBV11-2,.,few,TRBJ2-2,CASSLDLAGNTGELFF,TGTGCCAGCAGCTTAGATCTGGCAGGGAACACCGGGGAGCTGTTTTTT
TRBV18,.,many,TRBJ1-3,CASSPRALGDHSGNTIYF,TGTGCCAGCTCACCCCGGGCTCTAGGGGACCACTCTGGAAACACCATATATTTT
TRBV2,.,many,TRBJ2-6,CASTGARSGANVLTF,TGTGCCAGCACAGGGGCGCGCTCTGGGGCCAACGTCCTGACTTTC
TRBV4-3,.,many,TRBJ1-4,CASSQAGIGQGQRVEKLFF,TGCGCCAGCAGCCAAGCAGGAATTGGCCAGGGGCAGCGCGTTGAAAAACTGTTTTTT
TRBV23-1,.,few,TRBJ1-5,CASSQSLQASYNSNQPQHF,TGCGCCAGCAGTCAATCCCTCCAGGCCAGCTACAATAGCAATCAGCCCCAGCATTTT
TRBV9,TRBD2,.,TRBJ2-5,CASSVGSGIVETQYF,TGTGCCAGCAGCGTAGGTAGCGGGATTGTCGAGACCCAGTACTTC
TRBV10-3,TRBD2,.,TRBJ2-3,CAIRERSGGSTSTDTQYF,TGTGCCATCAGGGAACGTAGCGGGGGGTCTACTAGCACAGATACGCAGTATTTT